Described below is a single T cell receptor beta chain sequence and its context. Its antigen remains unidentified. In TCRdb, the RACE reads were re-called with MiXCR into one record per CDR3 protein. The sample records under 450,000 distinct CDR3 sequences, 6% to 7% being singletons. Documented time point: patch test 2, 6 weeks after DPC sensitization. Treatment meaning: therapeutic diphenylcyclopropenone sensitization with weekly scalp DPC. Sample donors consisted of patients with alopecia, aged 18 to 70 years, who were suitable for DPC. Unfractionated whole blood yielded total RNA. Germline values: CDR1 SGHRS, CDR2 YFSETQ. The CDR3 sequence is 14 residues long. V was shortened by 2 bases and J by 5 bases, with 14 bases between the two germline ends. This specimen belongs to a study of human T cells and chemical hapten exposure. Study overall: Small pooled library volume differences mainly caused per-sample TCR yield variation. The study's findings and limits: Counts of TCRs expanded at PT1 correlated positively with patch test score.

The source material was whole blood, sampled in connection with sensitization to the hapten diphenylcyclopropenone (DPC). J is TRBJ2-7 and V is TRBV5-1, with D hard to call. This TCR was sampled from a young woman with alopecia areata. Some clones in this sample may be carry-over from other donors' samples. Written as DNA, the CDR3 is TGCGCCAGCAGCTTCAGTGCCCCCTTGGACGAGCAGTACTTC. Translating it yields CASSFSAPLDEQYF.